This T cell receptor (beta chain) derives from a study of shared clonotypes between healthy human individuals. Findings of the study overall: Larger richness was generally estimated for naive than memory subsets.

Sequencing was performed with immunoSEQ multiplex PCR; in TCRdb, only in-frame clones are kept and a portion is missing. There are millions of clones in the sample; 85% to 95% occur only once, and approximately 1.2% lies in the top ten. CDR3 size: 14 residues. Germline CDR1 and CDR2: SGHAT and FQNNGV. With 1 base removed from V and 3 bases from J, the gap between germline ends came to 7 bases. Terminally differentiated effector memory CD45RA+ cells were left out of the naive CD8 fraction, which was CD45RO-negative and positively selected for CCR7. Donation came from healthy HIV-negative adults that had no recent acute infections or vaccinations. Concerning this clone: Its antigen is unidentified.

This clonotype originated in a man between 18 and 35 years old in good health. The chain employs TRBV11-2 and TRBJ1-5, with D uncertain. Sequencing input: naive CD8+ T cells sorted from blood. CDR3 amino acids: CASSLGLFNQPQHF. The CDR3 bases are TGTGCCAGCAGCTTAGGTCTTTTCAATCAGCCCCAGCATTTT.